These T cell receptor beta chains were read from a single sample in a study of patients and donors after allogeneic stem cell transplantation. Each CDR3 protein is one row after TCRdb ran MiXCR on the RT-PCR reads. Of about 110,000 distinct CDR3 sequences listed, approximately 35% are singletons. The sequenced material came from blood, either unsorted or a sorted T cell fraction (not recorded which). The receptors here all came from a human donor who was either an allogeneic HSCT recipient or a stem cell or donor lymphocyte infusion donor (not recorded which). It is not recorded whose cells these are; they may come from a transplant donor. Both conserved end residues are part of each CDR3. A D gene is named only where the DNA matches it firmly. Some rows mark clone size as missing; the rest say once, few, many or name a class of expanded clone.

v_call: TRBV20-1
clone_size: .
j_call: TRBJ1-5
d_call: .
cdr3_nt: TGCAGTGCTAGAGAGGGTAGCAATCAGCCCCAGCATTTT
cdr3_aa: CSAREGSNQPQHF

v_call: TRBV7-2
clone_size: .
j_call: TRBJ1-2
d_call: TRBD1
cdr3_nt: TGTGCCAGCAGCTCATTACGGACAGGGTTGAGCTACACCTTC
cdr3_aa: CASSSLRTGLSYTF

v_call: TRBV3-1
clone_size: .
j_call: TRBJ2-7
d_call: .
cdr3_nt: TGTGCCAGCAGCCAAGCGGTAGGGGACGAGCAGTACTTC
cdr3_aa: CASSQAVGDEQYF

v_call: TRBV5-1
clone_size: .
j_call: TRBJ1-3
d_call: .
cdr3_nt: TGCGCCAGCAGCTTGGGCTCTCCCTCTGGAAACACCATATATTTT
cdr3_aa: CASSLGSPSGNTIYF

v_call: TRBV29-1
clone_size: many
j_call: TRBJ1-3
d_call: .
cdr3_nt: TGCAGCGTTGAAGGGGGAAACACCATATATTTT
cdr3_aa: CSVEGGNTIYF

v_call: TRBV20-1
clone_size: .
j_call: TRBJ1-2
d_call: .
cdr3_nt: TGCAGTGTTGCGTTACTATATGGCTACACCTTC
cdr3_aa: CSVALLYGYTF

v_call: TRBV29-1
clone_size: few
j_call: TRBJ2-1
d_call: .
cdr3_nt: TGCAGCGTTGAATATTACTACAATGAGCAGTTCTTC
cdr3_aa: CSVEYYYNEQFF

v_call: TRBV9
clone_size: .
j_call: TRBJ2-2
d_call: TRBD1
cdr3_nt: TGTGCCAGCAGCACCTCCACAGGGGCCCTGAACACCGGGGAGCTGTTTTTT
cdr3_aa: CASSTSTGALNTGELFF

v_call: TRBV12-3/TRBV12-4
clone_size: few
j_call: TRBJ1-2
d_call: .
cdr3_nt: TGTGCCAGCAGCTCTCAAAATAACTATGGCTACACCTTC
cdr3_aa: CASSSQNNYGYTF

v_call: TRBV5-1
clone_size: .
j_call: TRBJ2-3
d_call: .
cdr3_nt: TGCGCCAGCAGCATAGGGACACCTCACAATGCGCAGTATTTT
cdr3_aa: CASSIGTPHNAQYF

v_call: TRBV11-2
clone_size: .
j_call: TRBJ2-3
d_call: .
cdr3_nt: TGTGCCAGCAGCTTATGGGGCGCACTTAGCACAGATACGCAGTATTTT
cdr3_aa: CASSLWGALSTDTQYF

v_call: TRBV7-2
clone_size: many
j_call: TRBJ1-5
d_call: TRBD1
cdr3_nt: TGTGCCAGCAGCTTAGTACAGGGGCGGCCCCAGCATTTT
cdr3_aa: CASSLVQGRPQHF

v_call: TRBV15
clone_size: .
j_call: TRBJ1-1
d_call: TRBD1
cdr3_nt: TGTGCCACCAGGCCGTACAGGGGCCTGAACACTGAAGCTTTCTTT
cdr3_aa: CATRPYRGLNTEAFF

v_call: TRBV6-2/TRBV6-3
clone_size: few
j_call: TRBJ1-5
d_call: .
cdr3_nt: TGTGCCGTTCAAGGGCAGGGCTATAATCAGCCCCAGCATTTT
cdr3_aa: CAVQGQGYNQPQHF

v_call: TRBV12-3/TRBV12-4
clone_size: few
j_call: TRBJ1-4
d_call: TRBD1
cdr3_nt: TGTGCCAGCAGTTTAATGGGACAGGGGGGTGAAAAACTGTTTTTT
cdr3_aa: CASSLMGQGGEKLFF

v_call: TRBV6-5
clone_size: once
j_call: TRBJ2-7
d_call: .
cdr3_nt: TGTGCCAGCCCCCGACAGGCTGAATCCTACGAGCAGTACTTC
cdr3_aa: CASPRQAESYEQYF

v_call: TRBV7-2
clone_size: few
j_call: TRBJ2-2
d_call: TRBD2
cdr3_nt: TGTGCCAGCAGCTTTCCGCCCCTAGCGGTGAACACCGGGGAGCTGTTTTTT
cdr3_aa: CASSFPPLAVNTGELFF

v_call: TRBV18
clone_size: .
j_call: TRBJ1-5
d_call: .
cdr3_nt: TGTGCCAGCTCACCCGGCAGGGAATATAGCAATCAGCCCCAGCATTTT
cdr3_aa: CASSPGREYSNQPQHF

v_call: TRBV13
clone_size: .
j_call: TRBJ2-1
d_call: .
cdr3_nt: TGTGCCAGCAGCTTATTCTACAATGAGCAGTTCTTC
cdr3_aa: CASSLFYNEQFF

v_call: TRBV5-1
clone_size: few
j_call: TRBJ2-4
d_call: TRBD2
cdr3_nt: TGCGCCAGCAGTAAAGGGGGACTAGATCAAAACATTCAGTACTTC
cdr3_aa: CASSKGGLDQNIQYF

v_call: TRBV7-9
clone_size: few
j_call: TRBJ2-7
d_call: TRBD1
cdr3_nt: TGTGCCAGCAGCTTAGTTGGGGGACAGGCCCACGAGCAGTACTTC
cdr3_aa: CASSLVGGQAHEQYF

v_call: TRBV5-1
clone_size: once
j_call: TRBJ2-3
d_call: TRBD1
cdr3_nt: TGCGCCAGACCCGACAGGGGGGGAGATACGCAGTATTTT
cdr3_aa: CARPDRGGDTQYF

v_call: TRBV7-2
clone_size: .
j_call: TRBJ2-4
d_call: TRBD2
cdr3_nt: TGTGCCAGCAGCACCCTGACTAGCGGGCCGGTTCAGTACTTC
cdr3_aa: CASSTLTSGPVQYF

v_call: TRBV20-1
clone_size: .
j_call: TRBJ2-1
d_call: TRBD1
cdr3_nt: TGCAGTGCTACAAGACAGGGGGCCCCGCAGTTCTTC
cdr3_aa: CSATRQGAPQFF

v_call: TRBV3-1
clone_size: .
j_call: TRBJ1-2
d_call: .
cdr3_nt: TGTGCCAGCAGCCAAGATACCCAGGGTCCCTATGGCTACACCTTC
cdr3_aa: CASSQDTQGPYGYTF

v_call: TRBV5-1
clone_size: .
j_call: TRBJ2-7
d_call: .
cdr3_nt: TGCGCCAGCAGGGGGGATGAGTCTCGCGAGCAGTACTTC
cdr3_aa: CASRGDESREQYF

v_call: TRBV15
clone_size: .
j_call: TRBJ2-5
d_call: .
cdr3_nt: TGTGCCACCAGCAGAGATCATTCCCGGAGTGAGACCCAGTACTTC
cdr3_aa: CATSRDHSRSETQYF

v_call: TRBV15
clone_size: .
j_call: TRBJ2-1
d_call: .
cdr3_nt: TGTGCCACCACCCATAATTACAATGAGCAGTTCTTC
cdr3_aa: CATTHNYNEQFF

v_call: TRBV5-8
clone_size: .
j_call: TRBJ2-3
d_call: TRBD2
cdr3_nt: TGTGCCGGCCTTTGGCGGGAGGCCGGGGCAGATACGCAGTATTTT
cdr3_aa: CAGLWREAGADTQYF

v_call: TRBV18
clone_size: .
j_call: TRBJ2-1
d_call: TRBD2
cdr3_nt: TGTGCCAGCTCACCACCGGGACTAGCGGGAGCGGTTGAGCAGTTCTTC
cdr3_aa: CASSPPGLAGAVEQFF

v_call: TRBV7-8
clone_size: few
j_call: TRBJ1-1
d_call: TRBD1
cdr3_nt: TGTGCCAGCAGCCCGCAGACAGGGGTCCTTATGAACACTGAAGCTTTCTTT
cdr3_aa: CASSPQTGVLMNTEAFF

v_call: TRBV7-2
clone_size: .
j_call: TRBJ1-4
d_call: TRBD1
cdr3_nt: TGTGCCAGCAGCTTAGATTTGACAGGGGGCAGGGAACTGTTTTTT
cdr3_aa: CASSLDLTGGRELFF

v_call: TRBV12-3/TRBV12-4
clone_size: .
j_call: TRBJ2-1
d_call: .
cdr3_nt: TGTGCCAGCTCGTACAGCTCCTACAATGAGCAGTTCTTC
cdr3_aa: CASSYSSYNEQFF

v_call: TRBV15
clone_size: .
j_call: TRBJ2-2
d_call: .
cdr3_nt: TGTGCCACCAGCAGAGATAGGGAAATTGGCGGGGAGCTGTTTTTT
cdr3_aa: CATSRDREIGGELFF

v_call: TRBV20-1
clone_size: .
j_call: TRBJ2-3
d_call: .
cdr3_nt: TGCAGTGCTGCCGGGACCATCACAGATACGCAGTATTTT
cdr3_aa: CSAAGTITDTQYF

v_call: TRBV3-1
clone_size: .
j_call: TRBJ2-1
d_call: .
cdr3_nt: TGTGCCAGCAGCCAGACCGGGACCCAGTCCTACAATGAGCAGTTCTTC
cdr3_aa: CASSQTGTQSYNEQFF

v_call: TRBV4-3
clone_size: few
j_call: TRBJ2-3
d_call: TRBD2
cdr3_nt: TGCGCCAGCAGCCAAGACGGTACTAGCGAGATCACAGATACGCAGTATTTT
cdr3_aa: CASSQDGTSEITDTQYF

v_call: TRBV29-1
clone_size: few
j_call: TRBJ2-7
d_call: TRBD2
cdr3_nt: TGCAGCGTTGTTTGGACTAGCGGGGGCTACGAGCAGTACTTC
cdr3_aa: CSVVWTSGGYEQYF

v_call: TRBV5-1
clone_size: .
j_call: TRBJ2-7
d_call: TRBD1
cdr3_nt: TGCGCCAGCGGGACAGGGGTTCCCTACGAGCAGTACTTC
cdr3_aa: CASGTGVPYEQYF

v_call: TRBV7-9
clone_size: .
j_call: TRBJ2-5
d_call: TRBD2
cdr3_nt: TGTGCCAGCAGAACAGCGGGACGGGAGACCCAGTACTTC
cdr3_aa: CASRTAGRETQYF

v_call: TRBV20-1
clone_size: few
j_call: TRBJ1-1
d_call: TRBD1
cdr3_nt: TGCAGTGCTGTTCAGGGGGCTCGTACTGAAGCTTTCTTT
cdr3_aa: CSAVQGARTEAFF

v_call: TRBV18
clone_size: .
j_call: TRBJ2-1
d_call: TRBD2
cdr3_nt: TGTGCCAGCTCACCAAGACTAGCGGGGGGCAATGAGCAGTTCTTC
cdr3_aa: CASSPRLAGGNEQFF

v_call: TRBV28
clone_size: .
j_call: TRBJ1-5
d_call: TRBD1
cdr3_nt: TGTGCCAGCAGTACAAAAATCGACAGGGCCCACAATCAGCCCCAGCATTTT
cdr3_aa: CASSTKIDRAHNQPQHF

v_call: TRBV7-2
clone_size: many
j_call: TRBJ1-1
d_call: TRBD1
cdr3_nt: TGTGCCAGCAGCCGGCCGGGACAGGGGGCTGAAGCTTTCTTT
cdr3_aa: CASSRPGQGAEAFF

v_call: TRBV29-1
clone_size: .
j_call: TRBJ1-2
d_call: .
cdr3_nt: TGCAGCGTTGAGGCGGGCCCTGGCTACACCTTC
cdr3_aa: CSVEAGPGYTF

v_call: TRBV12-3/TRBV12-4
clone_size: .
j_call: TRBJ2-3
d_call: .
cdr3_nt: TGTGCCAGCAGTTTTGGAGCCGGCACAGATACGCAGTATTTT
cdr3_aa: CASSFGAGTDTQYF

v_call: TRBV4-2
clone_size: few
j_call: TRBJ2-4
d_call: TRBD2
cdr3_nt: TGTGCCAGCAGCCAAGATGCCCTAGCGGGAGGGCGGGTGAAATACTTC
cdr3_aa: CASSQDALAGGRVKYF

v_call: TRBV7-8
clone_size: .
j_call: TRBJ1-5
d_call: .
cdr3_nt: TGTGCCAGCAGCTACACCGACGAGCAGCCCCAGCATTTT
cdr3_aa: CASSYTDEQPQHF

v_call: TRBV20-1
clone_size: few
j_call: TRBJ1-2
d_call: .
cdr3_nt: TGCAGTGCTAGAGGTCCCTACATAAACTATGGCTACACCTTC
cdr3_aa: CSARGPYINYGYTF

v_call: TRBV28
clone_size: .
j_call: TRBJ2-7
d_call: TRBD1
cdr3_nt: TGTGCCAGCAGTTTAAGGACAGGGGGTGAAGCTTTC
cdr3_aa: CASSLRTGGEAF

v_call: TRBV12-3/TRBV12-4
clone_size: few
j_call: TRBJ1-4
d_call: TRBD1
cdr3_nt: TGTGCCAGCAGTCGGGACAGTGAAAAACTGTTTTTT
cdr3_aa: CASSRDSEKLFF

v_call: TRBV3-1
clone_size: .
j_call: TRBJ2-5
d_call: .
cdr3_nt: TGTGCCAGCAGCCAAGACACTAGGAGGCGGGAGACCCAGTACTTC
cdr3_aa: CASSQDTRRRETQYF

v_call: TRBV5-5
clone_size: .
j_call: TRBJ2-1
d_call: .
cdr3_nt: TGTGCCAGCAGCTTGGACTCGCCTCCCTACAATGAGCAGTTCTTC
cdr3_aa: CASSLDSPPYNEQFF